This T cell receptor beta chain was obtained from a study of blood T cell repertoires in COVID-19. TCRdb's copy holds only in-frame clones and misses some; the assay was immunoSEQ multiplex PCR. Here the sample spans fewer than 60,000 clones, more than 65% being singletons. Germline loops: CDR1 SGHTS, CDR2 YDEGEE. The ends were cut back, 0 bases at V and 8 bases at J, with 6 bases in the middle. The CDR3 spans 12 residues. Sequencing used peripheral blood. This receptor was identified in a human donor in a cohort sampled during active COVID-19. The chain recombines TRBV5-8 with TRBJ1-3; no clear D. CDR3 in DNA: TGTGCCAGCAGCTTGGTATCCCACACCATATATTTT. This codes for CASSLVSHTIYF.